What follows are 19 T cell receptor beta chains derived from one specimen sequenced in a study of shared clonotypes between healthy human individuals. Here immunoSEQ multiplex PCR was the method, and the copy in TCRdb shows in-frame clones only, minus some. The sample contains about 2.4 million clones, more than 90% of which appear only once. Sequenced sample: naive CD4+ T cells sorted from blood. Sample subset: CD45RA+ positively selected. The receptors originated from a man between 18 and 35 years old in good health.

The rearrangement joins TRBV30 to TRBJ1-2, with 10 bases that match TRBD1. Germline CDR1 GTSNPN, CDR2 SVGIG (reference sequence). This CDR3 spans 18 amino acids. Trimming took 4 bases from V and 2 from J; bases not matched to a gene: 16. The CDR3 protein is CAWTAGRTGGRENYGYTF. The DNA of the CDR3 is TGTGCCTGGACTGCCGGGAGGACAGGGGGAAGAGAGAACTATGGCTACACCTTC.

The J gene is TRBJ1-2, the V gene TRBV6-5; D is uncertain. With 3 bases removed from V and 2 bases from J, the gap between germline ends came to 13 bases. Germline CDR1 and CDR2: MNHEY and SVGAGI. This CDR3 region has 15 residues. The DNA of the CDR3 is TGTGCCAGCAGTTATGGGGTGGATCCCAACTATGGCTACACCTTC. Its protein is CASSYGVDPNYGYTF.

CDR3: CASRRPGTDGYTF. Written as DNA, the CDR3 is TGTGCCAGTAGAAGGCCCGGGACAGATGGCTACACCTTC. This rearrangement joins TRBV19 to TRBJ1-2; TRBD1 matches 7 bases. Germline loops: CDR1 LNHDA, CDR2 SQIVND (reference sequence). CDR3 length: 13 residues. V was clipped by 6 bases and J by 6 bases; unmatched bases: 7.

The chain links TRBV2 to TRBJ2-2; unclear D gene. Trimming pared 7 bases from V and 5 bases from J, leaving 5 bases between. The CDR3 covers 11 residues. CDR1 and CDR2 from the germline V gene are SNHLY and FYNNEI. The CDR3 protein is CASMFTGELFF. In DNA form, the CDR3 reads TGTGCCAGCATGTTTACCGGGGAGCTGTTTTTT.

The rearrangement links TRBV18 to TRBJ1-1; D is perhaps TRBD1 (5 bases). Between the trimmed V and J ends, which lost 6 bases and 4 bases, there was a span of 15 bases. The CDR3 has 14 amino acids. Germline CDR1 and CDR2: KGHSH and LQKENI. The CDR3 DNA is TGTGCCAGCTCCCTTCTGAAAGGGGCCACTGAAGCTTTCTTT. Protein product: CASSLLKGATEAFF.

This clone was counted between two and nine times. CDR3 sequence reads: CASSQVLGTGFSQPQHF. The CDR3 DNA sequence: TGTGCCAGCAGCCAAGTTCTCGGGACAGGGTTTTCTCAGCCCCAGCATTTT. The gene calls are TRBV4-2 and TRBJ1-5; 9 bases agree with TRBD1. After removal of 1 base from V and 6 bases from J, the junction contained 10 bases not matched to a gene. CDR1 LGHNA and CDR2 YNFKEQ come from the germline V gene. This CDR3 has 17 amino acids.

V is TRBV6-5 and J is TRBJ1-5; no firm D call. V lost 4 bases to trimming and J lost 0 bases, with 13 bases between them. The CDR3 sequence is 16 residues long. CDR1 and CDR2 from the germline V gene are MNHEY and SVGAGI. The CDR3, as DNA: TGTGCCAGCAGTTTAGCGCCACCTTATAGCAATCAGCCCCAGCATTTT. Residues: CASSLAPPYSNQPQHF.

The chain couples TRBV18 to TRBJ2-7, with D perhaps being TRBD1 or TRBD2 (7 bases each). The CDR3 consists of 13 residues. The germline V and J ends were trimmed by 3 bases and 6 bases, with 12 bases remaining between them. CDR1 and CDR2 (germline): KGHSH, LQKENI. The CDR3 protein is CASSPTGEGEQYF. DNA for the CDR3: TGTGCCAGCTCACCTACAGGGGAGGGCGAGCAGTACTTC.

About this clone: The junction departs from germline at one end; a sequencing error may be responsible. The chain carries TRBV7-7 and TRBJ2-7; TRBD1 is a possible D gene (5 bases). CDR3 size: 14 residues. CDR1 and CDR2 from the germline V gene are SSHAT and FNYEAQ (reference sequence). DNA of the CDR3: TGTGCTAGCAGCCCGAGTCAGGGCTCCTACGAGCAGTACTTC. This translates into CASSPSQGSYEQYF.

This rearrangement joins TRBV7-9 to TRBJ2-7, with D maybe TRBD1 (5 bases). V lost 1 base, J lost 1 base, and 11 bases lay in between. Germline assignment: CDR1 SEHNR and CDR2 FQNEAQ (reference sequence). The CDR3 covers 15 residues. CDR3 bases: TGTGCCAGCAGCTTAGAGGGGATGGCGTCCTACGAGCAGTACTTC. Its translation: CASSLEGMASYEQYF.

Remarks on this clone: In the same sample, other DNA sequences code for this CDR3. The chain has TRBV6-5 and TRBJ2-5; TRBD1 aligns across 10 bases. The end of the DNA fits TRBJ2-7 better, so the J call may be wrong. Germline V gene sequence: CDR1 MNHEY, CDR2 SVGAGI. The CDR3 extends over 14 amino acids. The CDR3 loop reads CASSYRDRGYEQYF. The CDR3 nucleotides are TGTGCCAGCAGTTACAGGGACAGGGGCTACGAGCAGTACTTC.

This sequence joins TRBV5-1 and TRBJ2-3; 7 bases align to TRBD2. The CDR3 sequence is 15 residues long. CDR1 SGHRS and CDR2 YFSETQ come from the germline V gene. The ends lost 0 bases at V and 2 bases at J; junction bases unmatched: 3. The chain's CDR3 is CASSLAGTNTDTQYF. DNA for the CDR3: TGCGCCAGCAGCTTGGCTGGGACTAACACAGATACGCAGTATTTT.

The chain carries TRBV11-2 and TRBJ2-7; no reliable D call. The germline V gene has CDR1 SGHAT and CDR2 FQNNGV. The CDR3 covers 13 residues. Trimming removed 1 base at V and 3 bases at J, with 7 bases between. CDR3 sequence: CASSLVASYEQYF. The CDR3 DNA reads TGTGCCAGCAGCTTAGTGGCCAGCTACGAGCAGTACTTC.

The V and J genes are TRBV7-9 and TRBJ2-5, with D tentatively TRBD1 (6 bases). CDR1 is SEHNR and CDR2 is FQNEAQ in the germline V gene (reference sequence). The ends were cut back, 1 base at V and 4 bases at J, with 13 bases in the middle. This CDR3 has 15 residues. CDR3 nucleotides: TGTGCCAGCAGCTTAGGCAGGGGCTCCCTAGAGACCCAGTACTTC. Translation: CASSLGRGSLETQYF.

The gene calls are TRBV18 and TRBJ1-1; 7 bases fit TRBD1. CDR1 and CDR2 from the germline V gene are KGHSH and LQKENI. J gave up 1 base and V 1 base, and 3 bases lay outside the gene matches. This CDR3 region has 15 residues. CDR3 region: CASSPLTGSNTEAFF. In nucleotides, the CDR3 is TGTGCCAGCTCACCACTGACAGGGTCGAACACTGAAGCTTTCTTT.

This sequence joins TRBV6-5 and TRBJ1-2, with D possibly TRBD1 on 6 matching bases. This CDR3 has 13 amino acids. Germline values: CDR1 MNHEY, CDR2 SVGAGI. V lost 6 bases, J lost 8 bases, and 16 bases lay in between. For the CDR3, the DNA is TGTGCCAGCAGATGGCCGGGACAACCGGGCTACACCTTC. It specifies CASRWPGQPGYTF.

V gene TRBV20-1 combines with J gene TRBJ2-7; tentative D call: TRBD2 (5 bases). Trimming left V 3 bases short and J 6 bases short, with 9 bases between. The CDR3 is made up of 11 amino acids. Germline values: CDR1 DFQATT, CDR2 SNEGSKA (reference sequence). In DNA form, the CDR3 reads TGCAGTGCTAGTTCCGGGATCGAGCAGTACTTC. Its translation is CSASSGIEQYF.

The J gene is TRBJ2-7, the V gene TRBV5-3, with TRBD2 as a possible D gene (6 bases). Being an ORF, TRBV5-3 has a function that is uncertain. This CDR3 has 14 residues. V was cut by 10 bases and J by 1 base, with 18 bases left in between. The CDR3 protein is CALYPTSNSYEQYF. As DNA, the CDR3 is TGTGCCCTTTACCCAACTAGCAATTCCTACGAGCAGTACTTC.

Regarding this clone: Other DNA sequences in the sample encode the same CDR3. The rearrangement uses TRBV6-5 and TRBJ2-1, with D perhaps TRBD1 (6 bases). The CDR3 totals 13 residues. CDR1 and CDR2 from the germline V gene are MNHEY and SVGAGI. Trimming pared 5 bases from V and 3 bases from J, leaving 8 bases between. CDR3 sequence (DNA): TGTGCCAGCAGTCGAGGGGGCTACAATGAGCAGTTCTTC. Amino acids: CASSRGGYNEQFF.